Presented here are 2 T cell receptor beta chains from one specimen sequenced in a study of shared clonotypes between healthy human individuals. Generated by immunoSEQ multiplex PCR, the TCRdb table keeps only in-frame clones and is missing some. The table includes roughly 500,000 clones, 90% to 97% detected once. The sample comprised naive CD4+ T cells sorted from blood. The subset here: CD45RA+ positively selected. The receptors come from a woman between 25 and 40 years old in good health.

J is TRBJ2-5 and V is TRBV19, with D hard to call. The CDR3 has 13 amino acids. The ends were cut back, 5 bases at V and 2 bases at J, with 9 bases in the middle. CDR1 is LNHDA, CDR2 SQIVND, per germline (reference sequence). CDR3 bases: TGTGCCAGTAGTCCCTTTATACAAGAGACCCAGTACTTC. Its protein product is CASSPFIQETQYF.

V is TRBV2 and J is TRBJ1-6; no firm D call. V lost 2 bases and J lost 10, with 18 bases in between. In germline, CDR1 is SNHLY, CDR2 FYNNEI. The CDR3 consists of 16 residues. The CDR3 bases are TGTGCCAGCAGTGAAAGGTCGGGAAAGGGTTGGTCACCCCTCCACTTT. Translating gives CASSERSGKGWSPLHF. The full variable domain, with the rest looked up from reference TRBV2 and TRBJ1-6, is EPEVTQTPSHQVTQMGQEVILRCVPISNHLYFYWYRQILGQKVEFLVSFYNNEISEKSEIFDDQFSVERPDGSNFTLKIRSTKLEDSAMYFCASSERSGKGWSPLHFGNGTRLTVT.